This record looks at one T cell receptor (beta chain) sequence and its context. Its antigen is unidentified. This specimen comes from a study of post-analysis software for immune sequencing data. Study-level background: Recorded subtypes: relapsing-remitting, secondary progressive, progressive-relapsing; some patients unannotated. General study points: Pronounced co-clustering by F measure was evident among identically batched samples. There was significantly lower normalized Chao1 diversity in multiple sclerosis patients than in controls.

Prepared TCR beta cDNA libraries contained unique molecular identifiers. The source material, roughly 0.9 to 11 million T cells, gave rise to roughly 500,000 cDNA molecules. TCRdb recomputed calls from the PCR reads with MiXCR, one row per CDR3 protein. The table records roughly 670,000 distinct CDR3 sequences, approximately 59% of them present only once. The clonotype originates from a girl aged 2 to 10 with multiple sclerosis. Sequencing was done on a sample of blood.

In nucleotides, the CDR3 is TGTGCCAGCAGAGACCTGGACAGGGTAAAAGACTATGGCTACACCTTC. It specifies CASRDLDRVKDYGYTF. The V call is TRBV6-1, the J call TRBJ1-2; 8 bases are a match to TRBD1. CDR1 and CDR2 (germline): MNHNS, SASEGT. There are 16 residues in the CDR3. V was clipped by 6 bases and J by 3 bases; unmatched bases: 12.